This TCR beta chain emerged from a study of T cells in Graves' hyperthyroidism and ophthalmopathy. Study results and caveats: The authors' 13 V-J model separated ophthalmopathy from stable hyperthyroidism. Clonotypes that were expanded in thyroid above 0.001 mostly appeared in blood too. Ophthalmopathy got predicted by the model a median around 6.8 months before its onset.

The sample holds a few counts of this clonotype. Its antigen remains unknown. RNA transcripts were the template for amplifying TCR beta CDR3 regions. Researchers ran a first-round RT-PCR on the TCR CDR3 using the HTBI primer set. TCRdb ran MiXCR on the multiplex PCR reads and lists one entry per CDR3 protein. This table has about 640,000 distinct CDR3 sequences, around 21% appearing once. Trimming removed 0 bases from V and 6 bases from J; junction bases left unmatched: 9. The CDR3 spans 16 residues. Germline V gives CDR1 SGDLS, CDR2 YYNGEE. V usage is TRBV9 and J usage is TRBJ2-5, with 9 bases identical to TRBD2. Specimen: blood. This TCR came from a man between 25 and 39 years old with Graves' ophthalmopathy. CDR3 region: CASSVDPAGGRKTQYF. The CDR3 DNA sequence: TGTGCCAGCAGCGTAGATCCGGCGGGAGGGCGAAAGACCCAGTACTTC.